The 26 T cell receptor beta chains below all came from one sample that was sequenced in a study of post-analysis software for immune sequencing data. The library was made from cDNA and included unique molecular identifiers. One entry per CDR3 protein results from TCRdb running MiXCR on the PCR reads. The sample has some 700,000 distinct CDR3 sequences, about 60% seen once; the top ten hold roughly 12%. No cognate antigen is known for these TCRs. Study conclusions and caveats: Among about 5 TRBV segments more frequent in patients than controls were TRBV5-6, TRBV5-1 and TRBV20-1.

The sequenced sample consisted of blood. These receptors were obtained from a girl aged 2-15 years with multiple sclerosis.

This clonotype was seen more than once but under ten times. The J gene is TRBJ2-3, the V gene TRBV20-1, with 10 positions matching TRBD2. CDR3 length: 14 amino acids. With V trimmed by 2 bases and J by 2 bases, 1 base remained unmatched. The V gene's germline CDR1 is DFQATT and CDR2 SNEGSKA (reference sequence). The CDR3 spells CSARTSGVTDTQYF. In DNA, the CDR3 is TGCAGTGCTAGAACTAGCGGGGTCACAGATACGCAGTATTTT.

V is TRBV20-1 and J is TRBJ1-4; D is ambiguous. V was pared by 7 bases and J by 7 bases, with 13 bases between. This CDR3 comprises 12 residues. Germline V gene sequence: CDR1 DFQATT, CDR2 SNEGSKA (reference sequence). The CDR3 sequence: CSVGREAEKLFF. The CDR3 bases are TGCAGTGTCGGTAGAGAAGCTGAAAAACTGTTTTTT.

This clonotype appeared a single time. The V call is TRBV6-4, the J call TRBJ2-3; possibly TRBD1 for D (6 bases). CDR3 size: 15 residues. Germline V CDR1 and CDR2: MRHNA, SNTAGT. V was cut by 4 bases and J by 3 bases, with 14 bases left in between. The CDR3 DNA is TGTGCCAGCAGTGTATTACCGGGACAAACAGATACGCAGTATTTT. This translates into CASSVLPGQTDTQYF.

This clonotype was seen ten or more times. The J gene is TRBJ2-5, the V gene TRBV2; 7 bases map to TRBD2. The CDR3 covers 15 residues. Germline V CDR1 and CDR2: SNHLY, FYNNEI. J gave up 5 bases and V 3 bases, and 9 bases lay outside the gene matches. The DNA of the CDR3 is TGTGCCAGCAGTGATTATCGACTAGCATCGGAGACCCAGTACTTC. Protein sequence: CASSDYRLASETQYF.

This clonotype was detected a few times. The chain employs TRBV4-1 and TRBJ2-3; 10 bases are shared with TRBD2. V shed 6 bases and J 4 bases; nucleotides not matched to a gene: 7. The CDR3 runs to 15 residues. Germline V gives CDR1 MGHRA, CDR2 YSYEKL. The CDR3 nucleotides read TGCGCCAGCAGTTCAGCGGGAGGGCCACCAGATACGCAGTATTTT. As protein: CASSSAGGPPDTQYF.

The CDR3, as DNA: TGTGCCAGCAGTTTCCCCGGACCTACAACCCTCCACTTT. Its protein product is CASSFPGPTTLHF. The V call is TRBV6-2 or TRBV6-3, the J call TRBJ1-6; no clear D. This CDR3 has 13 residues. V lost 4 bases and J lost 14, with 15 bases in between. Germline V lookup: CDR1 MNHEY, CDR2 SVGEGT.

The chain joins TRBV4-2 to TRBJ1-2; possible D gene TRBD1, 6 bases. The germline CDR1 and CDR2 sequences are LGHNA and YNFKEQ. V was cut by 1 base and J by 4 bases, with 16 bases left in between. The CDR3 extends over 16 amino acids. Here the CDR3 reads CASSQGEQAGVYGYTF. The CDR3 region has the DNA TGTGCCAGCAGCCAAGGCGAACAGGCAGGGGTCTATGGCTACACCTTC.

In this sample, this clonotype turned up many times. The chain employs TRBV12-3 or TRBV12-4 and TRBJ2-1; D is perhaps TRBD2 (5 bases). The V end was cut by 3 bases, the J end by 7 bases, with 7 bases between. CDR3 length: 12 residues. DNA of the CDR3: TGTGCCAGCAGTTTCCGGGGTAATGAGCAGTTCTTC. Protein sequence: CASSFRGNEQFF.

The chain couples TRBV25-1 to TRBJ1-2, with D maybe TRBD1 (5 bases). V was cut by 4 bases and J by 8 bases, with 11 bases left in between. Germline-derived CDR1 and CDR2 are MGHDK and SYGVNS. This CDR3 has 12 residues. CDR3 bases: TGTGCCAGCAGTGGAGGGGCCGGAGGCTACACCTTC. Protein sequence: CASSGGAGGYTF.

This clonotype appeared a few times. This chain's CDR3 is CSVVTGSYEQYF. The CDR3 region has the DNA TGCAGCGTTGTGACAGGGAGCTACGAGCAGTACTTC. The chain links TRBV29-1 to TRBJ2-7, with TRBD1 matching over 7 bases. J gave up 3 bases and V 4 bases, and 3 bases lay outside the gene matches. CDR1 is SQVTM, CDR2 ANQGSEA, per germline. CDR3 length: 12 residues.

V usage is TRBV20-1 and J usage is TRBJ2-1, with 12 nucleotides matching TRBD2. The CDR3 is 16 residues long. Per the germline V gene, CDR1 is DFQATT and CDR2 is SNEGSKA (reference sequence). V dropped 0 bases and J dropped 10; count of bases not matched to a gene: 10. CDR3: CSARELPSGRAHEQFF. The DNA for the CDR3 is TGCAGTGCTAGAGAACTTCCTAGCGGGAGGGCCCACGAGCAGTTCTTC.

This clonotype was observed a handful of times. This chain joins TRBV4-1 and TRBJ1-2; D gene unclear. From germline, CDR1 is MGHRA and CDR2 YSYEKL. This CDR3 is built from 18 residues. Trimming took 0 bases from V and 2 from J, leaving 19 bases between them. CDR3 sequence: CASSQDRSARHRNYGYTF. Here the CDR3 DNA reads TGCGCCAGCAGCCAAGACAGGTCGGCTCGACATCGGAACTATGGCTACACCTTC.

This rearrangement joins TRBV20-1 to TRBJ1-2; no reliable D call. This CDR3 contains 13 residues. The germline V gene encodes CDR1 DFQATT and CDR2 SNEGSKA (reference sequence). Trimming removed 0 bases from V and 4 bases from J, with 9 bases in between. The CDR3, as DNA: TGCAGTGCTAGAGAACAAGGACCCTATGGCTACACCTTC. It is translated as CSAREQGPYGYTF.

This chain links TRBV29-1 with TRBJ2-7, with D perhaps given as TRBD1 or TRBD2 (6 bases each). V gave up 6 bases and J gave up 6 bases, with 12 bases separating them. Germline-derived CDR1 and CDR2 are SQVTM and ANQGSEA. This CDR3 spans 11 amino acids. The CDR3 DNA follows: TGCAGCGTCGCGGGACAACCCGAGCAGTACTTC. Protein product: CSVAGQPEQYF.

The rearrangement joins TRBV12-3 or TRBV12-4 to TRBJ1-6; D perhaps matches TRBD1 (5 bases). This CDR3 spans 14 amino acids. Trimming stripped 3 bases from V and 9 bases from J, with 12 bases between. The CDR3 coding sequence is TGTGCCAGCAGTTTTAGGGGTCGGGGTTCACCCCTCCACTTT. Translated, it gives CASSFRGRGSPLHF.

The chain links TRBV29-1 to TRBJ1-1; 10 bases match TRBD1. CDR1 is SQVTM and CDR2 is ANQGSEA in the germline V gene. With 2 bases clipped from V and 5 bases from J, the junction kept 14 bases outside the gene matches. The CDR3 sequence is 17 residues long. The CDR3 is CSVERRDRGLGKTEAFF. Written as DNA, the CDR3 is TGCAGCGTTGAAAGGAGAGACAGGGGGCTCGGGAAAACTGAAGCTTTCTTT.

The chain is built from TRBV20-1 and TRBJ2-1, with 8 bases aligning to TRBD1. This CDR3 is 15 amino acids long. J gave up 5 bases and V 6 bases, and 12 bases lay outside the gene matches. CDR1 and CDR2 (germline): DFQATT, SNEGSKA (reference sequence). The CDR3 DNA reads as TGCAGTGCGCAGTTAGGGACAGGTCCTAACAATGAGCAGTTCTTC. Its translation is CSAQLGTGPNNEQFF.

The CDR3 DNA is TGTGCCAGCAGTTACCCCGGGGGAGGAGGGAACACTGAAGCTTTCTTT. Translation gives CASSYPGGGGNTEAFF. The chain has TRBV6-2 or TRBV6-3 and TRBJ1-1; a weak D match, TRBD1 (5 bases). CDR3 size: 16 residues. Germline CDR1 reads MNHEY; CDR2 reads SVGEGT. The germline V and J ends were trimmed by 2 bases and 1 base, with 14 bases remaining between them.

This clonotype was counted many times. The V gene is TRBV24-1, the J gene TRBJ2-5, with D tentatively TRBD1 (6 bases). Deletions cut 1 base from V and 1 base from J, with 9 bases between. Looked up from germline, CDR1 is KGHDR and CDR2 is SFDVKD. The CDR3 has 15 amino acids. The CDR3 nucleotides read TGTGCCACCAGTGATTTCAGGGGAGCCCAAGAGACCCAGTACTTC. As protein: CATSDFRGAQETQYF.

V and J are TRBV5-1 and TRBJ1-1; no definite D call. Germline V gives CDR1 SGHRS, CDR2 YFSETQ. The V end was cut by 0 bases, the J end by 3 bases, with 15 bases between. The CDR3 has 16 residues. As DNA, the CDR3 is TGCGCCAGCAGCTTGGATCTGGCTAGACGGGACACTGAAGCTTTCTTT. This sequence encodes CASSLDLARRDTEAFF.

The chain uses TRBV6-5 and TRBJ2-7; weak D call: TRBD1 (6 bases). Germline CDR1 MNHEY, CDR2 SVGAGI. The CDR3 has 12 residues. Trimming took 6 bases from V and 4 from J, leaving 10 bases between them. The CDR3 DNA is TGTGCCAGCAGCTACCAGGGGTACGAGCAGTACTTC. Its translation: CASSYQGYEQYF.

The chain recombines TRBV11-2 with TRBJ2-7, with D perhaps being TRBD1 or TRBD2 (5 bases each). This CDR3 comprises 14 residues. Per germline, CDR1 SGHAT and CDR2 FQNNGV. The V gene lost 4 bases and the J gene lost 3 bases, with 13 bases spanning the gap. This chain's CDR3 is CASSSPGPFYEQYF. CDR3 bases: TGTGCCAGCAGCTCACCGGGACCCTTCTACGAGCAGTACTTC.

This clonotype came up a few times. The chain couples TRBV6-6 to TRBJ1-6, with D maybe TRBD1 (5 bases). V shed 2 bases and J shed 0 bases, with 11 bases lying between them. Germline V CDR1 and CDR2: MNHNY, SVGAGI (reference sequence). The CDR3 contains 17 residues. This CDR3 is CASSYLGAGSYNSPLHF. The DNA for the CDR3 is TGTGCCAGCAGTTACCTCGGGGCGGGCTCCTATAATTCACCCCTCCACTTT.

The chain employs TRBV7-2 and TRBJ2-4; D possibly corresponds to TRBD2 (7 bases). Trimming cost V 0 bases and J 5 bases, with 11 bases left between them. Germline-derived CDR1 and CDR2 are SGHTA and FQGNSA. This CDR3 is built from 15 residues. CDR3 coding DNA: TGTGCCAGCAGCTTAGCATCGGGGGGCCAAAACATTCAGTACTTC. It yields the protein CASSLASGGQNIQYF.

This clonotype was found once. The V call is TRBV27, the J call TRBJ2-3; D not certain. CDR3 length equals 13 residues. Germline assignment: CDR1 MNHEY and CDR2 SMNVEV (reference sequence). Between the trimmed V and J ends, which lost 1 base and 2 bases, there was a span of 4 bases. CDR3: CASSLFITDTQYF. For the CDR3, the DNA is TGTGCCAGCAGTTTATTCATCACAGATACGCAGTATTTT.

The V gene is TRBV6-1, the J gene TRBJ2-1; 7 bases are a match to TRBD1. The germline gives CDR1 MNHNS, CDR2 SASEGT. The junction had 6 bases not matched to a gene; V was cut back by 5 bases and J by 2 bases. CDR3 length: 15 residues. The CDR3 region has the DNA TGTGCCAGCAGTCCAAGACAGGGCCCCTACAATGAGCAGTTCTTC. Translation: CASSPRQGPYNEQFF.